This TCR beta chain was documented in a study of control samples from healthy donors and cancer patients. Generated by immunoSEQ multiplex PCR, the TCRdb table keeps only in-frame clones and is missing some. Among around 45,000 clones, around 75% were seen once, and the ten largest hold more than 15%. The CDR3 extends over 13 amino acids. Germline assignment: CDR1 SGHDN and CDR2 FVKESK. V gave up 4 bases and J gave up 5 bases, with 11 bases separating them. Material: formalin-fixed, paraffin-embedded tissue. The chain employs TRBV14 and TRBJ2-5; D not resolved. The receptor's source is a male donor with melanoma. CDR3 sequence: CASSRRAAETQYF. The CDR3 nucleotides read TGTGCCAGCAGCCGACGAGCAGCGGAGACCCAGTACTTC.